The text below deals with one TCR beta chain. The antigen is unknown. The PCR ran on 60 Vbeta and 13 Jbeta primers. The assay was immunoSEQ multiplex PCR, and TCRdb's table has in-frame clones only and misses some. Of fewer than 150,000 clones in the sample, around 70% were seen once. V was pared by 0 bases and J by 3 bases, with 3 bases of the junction left unmatched. This CDR3 region has 15 residues. Germline CDR1 is LGHNA and CDR2 is YNFKEQ. These data belong to a study of cytomegalovirus exposure and HLA in healthy donors. Study conclusions and caveats: Looking again later, the authors saw that most CMV-associated TCR beta chains seemed HLA-restricted.

Sequencing input: PBMCs. The rearrangement uses TRBV4-2 and TRBJ1-1, with 8 positions matching TRBD1. The clonotype was recovered from a man aged 30 to 45 in good health and CMV-seronegative. The CDR3 here is CASSQERTGYTEAFF. CDR3 coding DNA: TGTGCCAGCAGCCAAGAAAGGACAGGGTACACTGAAGCTTTCTTT.